A selection of T cell receptor beta chains follows, all from one sample in a study of T cell repertoires in cytomegalovirus infection. TCRdb fed the reads into MiXCR, producing one record per CDR3 protein. Of nearly 650,000 distinct CDR3 sequences in the sample, 20% to 25% were seen once. The sample was CD8+ T cells from PBMCs. The receptor set was obtained from a human donor in good health (CMV status not recorded). Some clones in this sample may be carry-over from other donors' samples. CDR3s include the opening cysteine and the closing phenylalanine or tryptophan. A D gene is named only where the DNA matches it firmly. Expanded clones are given a class, and other clones once, few, many or no size at all.

V gene	J gene	clone size	D gene	CDR3 protein	CDR3 DNA
TRBV20-1	TRBJ2-4	NA	NA	CSAREPPHGTAKNIQYF	TGCAGTGCTAGAGAGCCCCCCCATGGGACAGCCAAAAACATTCAGTACTTC
TRBV28	TRBJ2-5	NA	NA	CASSSGILSLKETQYF	TGTGCCAGCAGTTCCGGGATACTCAGCCTAAAAGAGACCCAGTACTTC
TRBV6-6	TRBJ2-3	NA	NA	CASTPERWDTQYF	TGTGCCAGCACCCCAGAGAGGTGGGATACGCAGTATTTT
TRBV7-9	TRBJ1-2	many	TRBD1	CASSLGQTHPYGYTF	TGTGCCAGCAGCTTGGGACAGACTCATCCTTATGGCTACACCTTC
TRBV20-1	TRBJ2-3	many	TRBD1	CSASILTGEDTQYF	TGCAGTGCTTCTATACTAACAGGGGAAGATACGCAGTATTTT
TRBV18	TRBJ1-1	NA	NA	CVSSPQGSEAFF	TGTGTCAGCTCGCCCCAGGGGAGTGAAGCTTTCTTT
TRBV6-6	TRBJ2-2	few	TRBD1	CASFTDRGRPGELFF	TGTGCCAGCTTTACTGACAGGGGGCGGCCCGGGGAGCTGTTTTTT
TRBV28	TRBJ2-2	NA	NA	CASRTDANTGELFF	TGTGCCAGCAGGACAGACGCGAACACCGGGGAGCTGTTTTTT
TRBV20-1	TRBJ1-5	few	NA	CSAPLGDNYSNQPQHF	TGCAGTGCCCCTCTGGGGGATAACTATAGCAATCAGCCCCAGCATTTT
TRBV9	TRBJ2-2	NA	NA	CASSHRTETPSIRELFF	TGTGCCAGCAGCCACAGAACCGAGACACCTTCTATACGGGAGCTGTTTTTT
TRBV29-1	TRBJ2-3	few	NA	CSVPLTRDTQYF	TGCAGCGTCCCACTCACAAGAGATACGCAGTATTTT
TRBV25-1	TRBJ1-2	NA	NA	CASSDSPIYGYTF	TGTGCCAGCAGTGACAGCCCCATCTATGGCTACACCTTC
TRBV2	TRBJ2-1	many	NA	CASPLEGHLMGNEQFF	TGTGCCAGCCCTCTCGAGGGACACCTAATGGGCAATGAGCAGTTCTTC
TRBV28	TRBJ1-5	few	TRBD1	CASRTGEAPQHF	TGTGCCAGCAGGACAGGGGAAGCGCCCCAGCATTTT
TRBV28	TRBJ1-2	few	NA	CASSYWTDYYGYTF	TGTGCCAGCAGTTACTGGACGGATTACTATGGCTACACCTTC
TRBV20-1	TRBJ2-7	NA	TRBD2	CSAWPGGAKYEQYF	TGCAGTGCCTGGCCCGGGGGGGCGAAGTACGAGCAGTACTTC
TRBV7-6	TRBJ1-4	NA	NA	CASSPSYGANEILFF	TGTGCTAGCAGCCCCAGCTACGGGGCTAATGAAATACTGTTTTTT
TRBV20-1	TRBJ2-5	NA	NA	CSARAFGGQTQYF	TGCAGTGCTAGAGCTTTTGGAGGGCAGACCCAGTACTTC
TRBV24-1	TRBJ2-2	few	NA	CATSVGTLNTGELFF	TGTGCCACCAGTGTCGGGACACTAAACACCGGGGAGCTGTTTTTT
TRBV28	TRBJ2-5	NA	TRBD1	CASSFGTGPYKETQYF	TGTGCCAGCAGTTTCGGGACAGGGCCTTATAAAGAGACCCAGTACTTC
TRBV6-6	TRBJ1-3	NA	NA	CASSYLDSGLGNTIYF	TGTGCCAGCAGTTACCTGGACAGTGGGTTGGGAAACACCATATATTTT
TRBV19	TRBJ1-2	few	NA	CASTDAPKDGYTF	TGTGCCTCCACGGACGCACCCAAGGATGGCTACACCTTC
TRBV7-2	TRBJ2-5	many	TRBD2	CASSLESRGAQETQYF	TGTGCCAGCAGCTTAGAGTCGCGGGGGGCCCAAGAGACCCAGTACTTC
TRBV14	TRBJ2-7	few	NA	CASSRRSYEQYF	TGTGCCAGCAGCCGTCGGTCCTACGAGCAGTACTTC
TRBV11-2	TRBJ2-5	many	NA	CASSPRTIRETQYF	TGTGCCAGCAGCCCTCGGACTATAAGGGAGACCCAGTACTTC
TRBV12-3/TRBV12-4	TRBJ1-1	NA	NA	CVSNRGRVGTEAFF	TGTGTCAGCAACCGGGGCAGGGTAGGCACTGAAGCTTTCTTT
TRBV29-1	TRBJ2-5	few	NA	CSVEGAVETQYF	TGCAGCGTTGAAGGTGCGGTAGAGACCCAGTACTTC
TRBV6-5	TRBJ2-7	NA	NA	CASRLAREYEQYF	TGTGCCAGCAGGCTAGCGAGGGAATACGAGCAGTACTTC
TRBV20-1	TRBJ1-5	NA	TRBD1	CSARPLEGQGWGRSQPQHF	TGCAGTGCTAGACCCCTCGAGGGACAGGGATGGGGAAGGAGTCAGCCCCAGCATTTT
TRBV7-9	TRBJ2-3	many	TRBD2	CASRGTSGGTDTQYF	TGTGCCAGCAGGGGGACTAGCGGCGGCACAGATACGCAGTATTTT
TRBV12-3/TRBV12-4	TRBJ2-5	NA	NA	CASSPTPYQETQYF	TGTGCCAGCAGTCCTACACCGTACCAAGAGACCCAGTACTTC
TRBV5-4	TRBJ2-2	many	NA	CASSLGGSGNTGELFF	TGTGCCAGCAGCTTGGGCGGTAGCGGGAACACCGGGGAGCTGTTTTTT
TRBV7-9	TRBJ1-6	NA	NA	CASSLESAGSNSPLHF	TGTGCCAGCAGCTTAGAGTCAGCCGGGAGTAATTCACCCCTCCACTTT
TRBV12-3/TRBV12-4	TRBJ2-2	NA	NA	CASSRGRGTGELFF	TGTGCCAGCAGTAGGGGCAGGGGCACCGGGGAGCTGTTTTTT
TRBV6-5	TRBJ1-4	few	NA	CASSEQDATNEKLFF	TGTGCCAGCAGTGAGCAGGATGCAACTAATGAAAAACTGTTTTTT
TRBV7-6	TRBJ2-1	many	TRBD2	CASSQTSGGLPYNEQFF	TGTGCCAGCAGCCAGACTAGCGGGGGCCTTCCCTACAATGAGCAGTTCTTC
TRBV6-5	TRBJ1-1	few	NA	CASERNTEAFF	TGTGCCAGCGAAAGGAACACTGAAGCTTTCTTT
TRBV28	TRBJ1-5	NA	NA	CASSLVQANQPQHF	TGTGCCAGCAGTTTGGTCCAGGCCAATCAGCCCCAGCATTTT
TRBV29-1	TRBJ1-2	NA	NA	CSAGRTGPGYTF	TGCAGCGCCGGTAGGACTGGGCCTGGCTACACCTTC
TRBV7-9	TRBJ1-1	many	NA	CASSPPLMSSGSNTEAFF	TGTGCCAGCAGCCCCCCCTTGATGAGTTCAGGGAGCAACACTGAAGCTTTCTTT
TRBV15	TRBJ2-1	NA	NA	CATSRDPSSYNEQFF	TGTGCCACCAGCAGAGATCCAAGCTCCTACAATGAGCAGTTCTTC
TRBV6-1	TRBJ2-1	NA	TRBD1	CASSPNTGVFMYEQFF	TGTGCCAGCAGTCCCAATACAGGGGTTTTCATGTATGAGCAGTTCTTC
TRBV29-1	TRBJ2-5	NA	NA	CSVDRVETQYF	TGCAGCGTTGACAGGGTGGAGACCCAGTACTTC
TRBV28	TRBJ1-2	NA	NA	CASSLSRDNYGYTF	TGTGCCAGCAGTTTGAGCAGGGACAACTATGGCTACACCTTC
TRBV12-3/TRBV12-4	TRBJ1-4	NA	NA	CASRNDDRAGNEKLFF	TGTGCCAGCAGGAACGACGATCGGGCCGGGAATGAAAAACTGTTTTTT
TRBV4-2	TRBJ2-1	NA	TRBD1	CASSQDTRQGVYNEQFF	TGTGCCAGCAGCCAAGATACGAGACAGGGGGTTTACAATGAGCAGTTCTTC
TRBV4-1	TRBJ1-4	NA	NA	CASSQVQGNEKLFF	TGCGCCAGCAGCCAAGTTCAGGGGAACGAAAAACTGTTTTTT
TRBV9	TRBJ2-5	few	NA	CASSISETQYF	TGTGCCAGCAGCATATCAGAGACCCAGTACTTC
TRBV28	TRBJ1-6	NA	NA	CASSQPALTGPLHSPLHF	TGTGCCAGCAGCCAACCAGCCCTTACAGGGCCCTTACATTCACCCCTCCACTTT
TRBV7-6	TRBJ1-2	many	NA	CASSADGLYGYTF	TGTGCCAGCAGCGCCGACGGACTATATGGCTACACCTTC
TRBV6-2/TRBV6-3	TRBJ2-6	NA	NA	CASRGRRGISLSGANVLTF	TGTGCCAGCAGAGGGCGGCGGGGAATCTCTCTCTCTGGGGCCAACGTCCTGACTTTC
TRBV20-1	TRBJ2-1	NA	NA	CSAELSGSSYNEQFF	TGCAGTGCCGAACTCAGCGGTAGCTCCTACAATGAGCAGTTCTTC
TRBV28	TRBJ1-5	many	NA	CASSPHHGGVNQPQHF	TGTGCCAGCAGTCCTCACCACGGTGGAGTTAATCAGCCCCAGCATTTT
TRBV7-9	TRBJ2-3	few	NA	CASSLLIQNTDTQYF	TGTGCCAGCAGCCTCTTGATCCAAAACACAGATACGCAGTATTTT